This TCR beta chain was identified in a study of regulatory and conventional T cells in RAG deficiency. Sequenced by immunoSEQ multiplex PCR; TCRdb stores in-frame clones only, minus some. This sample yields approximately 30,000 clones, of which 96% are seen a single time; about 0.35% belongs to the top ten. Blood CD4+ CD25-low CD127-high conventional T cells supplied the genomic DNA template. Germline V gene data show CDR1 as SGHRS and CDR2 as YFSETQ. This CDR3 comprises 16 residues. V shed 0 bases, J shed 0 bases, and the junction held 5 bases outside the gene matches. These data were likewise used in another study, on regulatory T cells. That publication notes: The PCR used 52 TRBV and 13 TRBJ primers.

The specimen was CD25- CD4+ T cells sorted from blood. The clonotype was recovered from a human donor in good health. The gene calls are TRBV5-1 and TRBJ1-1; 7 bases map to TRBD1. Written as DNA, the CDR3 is TGCGCCAGCAGCTTGGAGGCACAGGGGCTGAACACTGAAGCTTTCTTT. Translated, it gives CASSLEAQGLNTEAFF.